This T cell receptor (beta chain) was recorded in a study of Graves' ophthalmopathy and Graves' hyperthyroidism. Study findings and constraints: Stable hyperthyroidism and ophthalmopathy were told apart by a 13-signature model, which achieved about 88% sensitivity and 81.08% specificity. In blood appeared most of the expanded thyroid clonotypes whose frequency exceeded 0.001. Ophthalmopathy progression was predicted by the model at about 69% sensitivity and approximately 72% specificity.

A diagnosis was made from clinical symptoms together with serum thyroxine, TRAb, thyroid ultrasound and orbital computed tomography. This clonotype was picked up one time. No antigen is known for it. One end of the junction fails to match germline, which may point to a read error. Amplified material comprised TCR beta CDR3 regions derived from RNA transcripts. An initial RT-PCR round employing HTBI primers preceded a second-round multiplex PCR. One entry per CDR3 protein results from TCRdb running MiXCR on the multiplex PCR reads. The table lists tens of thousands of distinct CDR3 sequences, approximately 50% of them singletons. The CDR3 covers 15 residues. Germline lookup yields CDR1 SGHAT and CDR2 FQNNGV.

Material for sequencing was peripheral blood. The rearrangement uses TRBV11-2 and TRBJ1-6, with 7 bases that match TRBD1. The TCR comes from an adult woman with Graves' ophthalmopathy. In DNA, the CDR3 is TGCGCCAGCAGCCGCGACAGGGATGGGGATTCACCCCTCCACTTT. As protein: CASSRDRDGDSPLHF.